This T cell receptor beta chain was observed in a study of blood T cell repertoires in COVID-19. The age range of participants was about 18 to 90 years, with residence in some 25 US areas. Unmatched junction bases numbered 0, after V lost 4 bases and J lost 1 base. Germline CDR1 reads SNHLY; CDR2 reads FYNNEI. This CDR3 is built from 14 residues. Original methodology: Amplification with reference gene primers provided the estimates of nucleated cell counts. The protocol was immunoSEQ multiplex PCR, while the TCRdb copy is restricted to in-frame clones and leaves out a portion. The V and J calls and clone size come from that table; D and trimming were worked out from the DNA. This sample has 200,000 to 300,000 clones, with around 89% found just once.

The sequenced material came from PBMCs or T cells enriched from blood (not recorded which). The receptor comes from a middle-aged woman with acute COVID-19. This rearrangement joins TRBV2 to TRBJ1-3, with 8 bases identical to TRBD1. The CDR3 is CASSGTGSGNTIYF. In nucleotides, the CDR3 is TGTGCCAGCAGTGGGACAGGGTCTGGAAACACCATATATTTT.